This TCR beta chain was identified in a study of blood T cell repertoires in COVID-19. After removal of 1 base from V and 1 base from J, the junction contained 3 bases not matched to a gene. In germline, CDR1 is SGHTA, CDR2 FQGNSA. The CDR3 totals 16 residues. The method was immunoSEQ multiplex PCR; TCRdb's version includes in-frame clones alone and lacks a portion of them. This sample yields hundreds of thousands of clones, of which around 90% are seen a single time; 0.75% to 0.85% belongs to the top ten. The chain couples TRBV7-2 to TRBJ2-3, with 9 bases matching TRBD1. Sequencing input: peripheral blood. This sequence was found in a man aged 18 to 35 with COVID-19, enrolled during active disease. The DNA of the CDR3 is TGTGCCAGCAGCTTAGGGGGACAGGGCGGCACAGATACGCAGTATTTT. Its protein product is CASSLGGQGGTDTQYF.